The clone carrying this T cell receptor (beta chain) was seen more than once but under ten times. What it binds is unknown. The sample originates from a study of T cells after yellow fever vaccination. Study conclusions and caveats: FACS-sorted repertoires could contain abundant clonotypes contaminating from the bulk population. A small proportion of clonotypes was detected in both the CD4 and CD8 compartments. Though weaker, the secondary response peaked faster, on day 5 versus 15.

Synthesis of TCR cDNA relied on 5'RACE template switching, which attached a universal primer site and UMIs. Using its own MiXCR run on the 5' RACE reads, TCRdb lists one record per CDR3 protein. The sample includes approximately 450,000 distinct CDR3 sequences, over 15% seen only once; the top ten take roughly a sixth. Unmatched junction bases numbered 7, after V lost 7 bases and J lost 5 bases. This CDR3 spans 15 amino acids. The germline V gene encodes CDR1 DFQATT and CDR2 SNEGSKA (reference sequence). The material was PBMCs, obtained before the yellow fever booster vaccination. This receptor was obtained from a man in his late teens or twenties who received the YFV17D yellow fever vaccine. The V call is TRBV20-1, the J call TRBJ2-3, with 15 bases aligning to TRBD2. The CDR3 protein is CSGWTSGGAGDTQYF. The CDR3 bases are TGCAGTGGATGGACTAGCGGGGGGGCCGGAGATACGCAGTATTTT.